Listed here are 28 T cell receptor beta chains from one sample, sequenced in a study of tumour-infiltrating T cells in Burkitt lymphoma. TCRdb's copy holds only in-frame clones and misses some; the assay was immunoSEQ multiplex PCR. The repertoire has 1,500 or so clones, 17% of them found once; the top ten carry around 9.3%. Material: tumor tissue. These receptor sequences come from a human donor with diffuse large B-cell lymphoma.

This clone was detected only a few times. The rearrangement joins TRBV7-8 to TRBJ1-5; 7 positions match TRBD1. The CDR3 runs to 17 residues. Trimming at V came to 1 base and at J to 4 bases, leaving 10 bases not matched to a gene. CDR1 and CDR2 (germline): SGHVS, FQNEAQ. The CDR3 DNA reads TGTGCCAGCAGCTTAGTTGGCAGGGGGTCGACTAATCAGCCCCAGCATTTT. Protein product: CASSLVGRGSTNQPQHF.

This clone has just a few counts. One junction end does not reproduce the germline sequence, and a read error may be involved. The chain carries TRBV7-7 and TRBJ2-7; 7 bases are shared with TRBD1. Germline V gives CDR1 SSHAT, CDR2 FNYEAQ (reference sequence). The CDR3 spans 13 residues. CDR3 sequence (DNA): TGTGCTAGCAGCCGGGGACAGACCTACGAGCAGTACTTC. Translation gives CASSRGQTYEQYF.

The chain carries TRBV7-9 and TRBJ1-2, with D maybe TRBD1 (5 bases). V was clipped by 5 bases and J by 4 bases, with 8 bases between them. This CDR3 contains 12 residues. Germline assignment: CDR1 SEHNR and CDR2 FQNEAQ (reference sequence). CDR3 in DNA: TGTGCCAGCAGCCGTCAGGGCTATGGCTACACCTTC. It is translated as CASSRQGYGYTF.

This rearrangement joins TRBV7-8 to TRBJ2-3, with a tentative D call TRBD1 (6 bases). The CDR3 is 20 residues long. Germline loops: CDR1 SGHVS, CDR2 FQNEAQ. Deletions cut 2 bases from V and 1 base from J, with 25 bases between. The CDR3 sequence: CASSLRSRDIAGVGTDTQYF. The DNA of the CDR3 is TGTGCCAGCAGCTTAAGGTCCCGGGACATAGCCGGGGTTGGCACAGATACGCAGTATTTT.

The chain recombines TRBV11-2 with TRBJ2-5; TRBD2 matches at 10 bases. The V gene's germline CDR1 is SGHAT and CDR2 FQNNGV. Unmatched junction bases numbered 8, after V lost 5 bases and J lost 5 bases. The CDR3 is 15 amino acids. CDR3 amino acids: CASSLSGGAGETQYF. The CDR3 nucleotides read TGTGCCAGCAGCCTCAGCGGGGGGGCGGGGGAGACCCAGTACTTC.

The chain links TRBV15 to TRBJ2-7, with no clear D. Trimming shortened V by 3 bases and J by 1 base, and 7 bases separated the two germline ends. The germline V gene encodes CDR1 LNHNV and CDR2 YYDKDF (reference sequence). The CDR3 spans 13 residues. The DNA of the CDR3 is TGTGCCACCAGCAGGGGCCGTTCCTACGAGCAGTACTTC. Amino acid sequence: CATSRGRSYEQYF. Full variable domain (rest looked up from reference TRBV15 and TRBJ2-7): DAMVIQNPRYQVTQFGKPVTLSCSQTLNHNVMYWYQQKSSQAPKLLFHYYDKDFNNEADTPDNFQSRRPNTSFCFLDIRSPGLGDTAMYLCATSRGRSYEQYFGPGTRLTVT.

This clone came up a few times. The chain is built from TRBV29-1 and TRBJ2-6; 8 bases are shared with TRBD1. The CDR3 consists of 15 residues. With 4 bases clipped from V and 4 bases from J, the junction kept 6 bases outside the gene matches. Germline CDR1 is SQVTM and CDR2 is ANQGSEA. CDR3 sequence reads: CSVVVQGAGANVLTF. The CDR3 bases are TGCAGCGTTGTGGTGCAGGGGGCCGGGGCCAACGTCCTGACTTTC.

The chain has TRBV6-4 and TRBJ1-2; TRBD1 agrees at 8 bases. Trimming cost V 6 bases and J 2 bases; bases outside gene matches: 8. The germline V gene has CDR1 MRHNA and CDR2 SNTAGT. The CDR3 covers 15 residues. This chain's CDR3 is CASSPDRGWNYGYTF. As DNA, the CDR3 is TGTGCCAGCAGCCCCGACAGGGGTTGGAACTATGGCTACACCTTC.

J is TRBJ2-7 and V is TRBV11-2; D is undetermined. The length of the CDR3 is 16 residues. CDR1 and CDR2 (germline): SGHAT, FQNNGV. Trimming removed 2 bases at V and 0 bases at J, with 14 bases between. The CDR3: CASSLRAQAYSYEQYF. The CDR3 DNA reads as TGTGCCAGCAGCTTACGAGCTCAGGCCTACTCCTACGAGCAGTACTTC.

The chain links TRBV19 to TRBJ2-1; 8 bases agree with TRBD1. CDR3 length: 15 residues. V shed 7 bases and J 3 bases; nucleotides not matched to a gene: 8. Germline CDR1 reads LNHDA; CDR2 reads SQIVND (reference sequence). The CDR3 region has the DNA TGTGCCAGTACTCAGACAGGGGCGAACTACAATGAGCAGTTCTTC. Translating gives CASTQTGANYNEQFF.

A note on this clone: At one of its ends the junction is not consistent with the germline gene, which may arise from a read error. The V and J genes are TRBV11-2 and TRBJ1-4; 7 nucleotides line up with TRBD1. Germline assignment: CDR1 SGHAT and CDR2 FQNNGV. CDR3 length: 15 amino acids. The CDR3 sequence: CAGSRGTALNEKLFF. CDR3 DNA sequence: TGTGCCGGCAGCCGGGGGACAGCCCTAAATGAAAAACTGTTTTTT.

In its sample, this clone was seen a few times. The chain joins TRBV6-5 to TRBJ2-5, with D hard to call. Germline V gives CDR1 MNHEY, CDR2 SVGAGI. V was cut by 7 bases and J by 4 bases, with 7 bases left in between. The CDR3 runs to 11 residues. The CDR3 DNA follows: TGTGCCAGCACTTTTGGAGAGACCCAGTACTTC. Amino acids: CASTFGETQYF.

The J gene is TRBJ1-1, the V gene TRBV5-1, with D unresolved. Germline CDR1 is SGHRS and CDR2 is YFSETQ. Trimming stripped 5 bases from V and 0 bases from J, with 8 bases between. This CDR3 is 13 amino acids long. CDR3 residues: CASRVELNTEAFF. As DNA, the CDR3 is TGCGCCAGCAGGGTGGAGTTGAACACTGAAGCTTTCTTT.

This chain joins TRBV4-1 and TRBJ2-1, with TRBD2 matching over 7 bases. Germline trimming cut 0 bases from V and 2 bases from J; bases unmatched to any gene: 7. This CDR3 is built from 17 residues. Looked up from germline, CDR1 is MGHRA and CDR2 is YSYEKL. The CDR3: CASSQEAGASPYNEQFF. The CDR3 DNA reads as TGCGCCAGCAGCCAAGAGGCGGGAGCCTCGCCCTACAATGAGCAGTTCTTC.

The gene calls are TRBV14 and TRBJ1-2; the match to TRBD1 covers 7 bases. This CDR3 has 15 residues. Germline trimming cut 4 bases from V and 5 bases from J; bases unmatched to any gene: 10. Germline CDR1 is SGHDN and CDR2 is FVKESK. The CDR3 coding sequence is TGTGCCAGCAGCCGGACCTCCGGGACAGATTATGGCTACACCTTC. Residues: CASSRTSGTDYGYTF. Looking up the rest from reference TRBV14 and TRBJ1-2 gives the full variable domain: EAGVTQFPSHSVIEKGQTVTLRCDPISGHDNLYWYRRVMGKEIKFLLHFVKESKQDESGMPNNRFLAERTGGTYSTLKVQPAELEDSGVYFCASSRTSGTDYGYTFGSGTRLTVV.

This clone came up once. The J gene is TRBJ1-2, the V gene TRBV4-3; D ambiguous. This CDR3 is 14 amino acids long. Trimming took off 2 bases at V and 0 bases at J, with 7 bases between the two ends. In germline, CDR1 is LGHNA, CDR2 YSLEER. The CDR3, as DNA: TGCGCCAGCAGCCAACCGGGAGCTAACTATGGCTACACCTTC. Encoded protein: CASSQPGANYGYTF.

A few counts support this clone. In the same sample, other DNA sequences code for this CDR3. The chain links TRBV29-1 to TRBJ2-2; perhaps TRBD2 as D (6 bases). CDR3 size: 13 residues. Germline V CDR1 and CDR2: SQVTM, ANQGSEA. Trimming stripped 7 bases from V and 4 bases from J, with 13 bases between. CDR3 in DNA: TGCAGCGCTGGAGGGATACTCACCGGGGAGCTGTTTTTT. Amino acids: CSAGGILTGELFF.

The CDR3 nucleotides are TGTGCCAGCAGTTACTCGACAGCCGGGGAGCTGTTTTTT. Translated, it gives CASSYSTAGELFF. The chain joins TRBV6-5 to TRBJ2-2; possible D gene TRBD1, 5 bases. V gave up 0 bases and J gave up 6 bases, with 5 bases separating them. The CDR3 has 13 amino acids. The germline CDR1 and CDR2 sequences are MNHEY and SVGAGI.

V and J are TRBV2 and TRBJ1-5; possibly TRBD1 for D (6 bases). Trimming removed 2 bases from V and 4 bases from J, with 15 bases in between. CDR1 is SNHLY and CDR2 is FYNNEI in the germline V gene. The CDR3 runs 16 residues. For the CDR3, the DNA is TGTGCCAGCAGTGAATGGGGGCAGGATCCTAATCAGCCCCAGCATTTT. Its protein product is CASSEWGQDPNQPQHF.

This clone turned up a few times. CDR3 loop: CASSFIRDTEAFF. In DNA, the CDR3 is TGTGCCAGCAGCTTTATTAGGGACACTGAAGCTTTCTTT. The rearrangement links TRBV5-6 to TRBJ1-1; D gene uncertain. V shed 2 bases and J shed 3 bases, with 8 bases lying between them. In germline, CDR1 is SGHDT, CDR2 YYEEEE. The CDR3 contains 13 residues.

This clone was found a few times. The chain uses TRBV19 and TRBJ1-1; D possibly corresponds to TRBD1 (6 bases). CDR1 is LNHDA, CDR2 SQIVND, per germline (reference sequence). The CDR3 loop spans 15 amino acids. Trimming left V 5 bases short and J 1 base short, with 14 bases between. The chain's CDR3 is CASSVGGTGNTEAFF. The DNA for the CDR3 is TGTGCCAGTAGTGTAGGGGGAACGGGGAACACTGAAGCTTTCTTT.

Relative to its sample, this clone is large. This chain connects TRBV14 to TRBJ2-2; D is unclear. V was pared by 1 base and J by 7 bases, with 10 bases between. Germline CDR1 and CDR2: SGHDN and FVKESK. The CDR3 loop spans 14 amino acids. For the CDR3, the DNA is TGTGCCAGCAGCCAAGTGGTCGGTGGCGGGGAGCTGTTTTTT. Residues: CASSQVVGGGELFF.

In this sample, this clone turned up a few times. The chain joins TRBV11-2 to TRBJ2-5; D remains ambiguous. The CDR3 has 14 residues. V was cut by 5 bases and J by 5 bases, with 15 bases left in between. Germline lookup yields CDR1 SGHAT and CDR2 FQNNGV. CDR3 nucleotides: TGTGCCAGCAGCCGGACGGGTTCCGGGGAGACCCAGTACTTC. Amino acids: CASSRTGSGETQYF.

This clone was counted only a few times. This chain links TRBV6-4 with TRBJ2-2, with TRBD2 matching 10 bases. Trimming took 10 bases from V and 1 from J; bases not matched to a gene: 6. This CDR3 has 15 amino acids. From germline, CDR1 is MRHNA and CDR2 SNTAGT. The CDR3 region has the DNA TGTGCCAACCAAGTAGCGGGGGGGAACACCGGGGAGCTGTTTTTT. This translates into CANQVAGGNTGELFF.

V gene TRBV4-2 combines with J gene TRBJ1-2; D is unresolved. The germline V gene encodes CDR1 LGHNA and CDR2 YNFKEQ. This CDR3 is built from 14 residues. Trimming took 0 bases from V and 8 from J, leaving 13 bases between them. CDR3 sequence: CASSQDSRLRGYTF. The CDR3 DNA reads TGTGCCAGCAGCCAAGATTCCAGGTTAAGGGGCTACACCTTC.

This chain uses TRBV19 with TRBJ1-2; D uncertain. This CDR3 is built from 15 residues. Germline V lookup: CDR1 LNHDA, CDR2 SQIVND (reference sequence). Trimming left V 6 bases short and J 4 bases short, with 18 bases between. The CDR3 reads CASRAVGRITYGYTF. DNA of the CDR3: TGTGCCAGTAGGGCCGTGGGTAGGATTACCTATGGCTACACCTTC.

This chain uses TRBV7-8 with TRBJ1-1, with D possibly being TRBD1 (5 bases). V was shortened by 5 bases and J by 5 bases, with 15 bases between the two germline ends. Germline-derived CDR1 and CDR2 are SGHVS and FQNEAQ. This CDR3 spans 14 amino acids. As DNA, the CDR3 is TGTGCCAGCAGCCGGGGAGGGGCGGGGACTGAAGCTTTCTTT. Protein: CASSRGGAGTEAFF. Together with reference TRBV7-8 and TRBJ1-1, the CDR3 gives the full variable domain: GAGVSQSPRYKVAKRGQDVALRCDPISGHVSLFWYQQALGQGPEFLTYFQNEAQLDKSGLPSDRFFAERPEGSVSTLKIQRTQQEDSAVYLCASSRGGAGTEAFFGQGTRLTVV.

The rearrangement uses TRBV10-3 and TRBJ1-1; D is uncertain. This CDR3 is built from 14 residues. Germline V gene lookup returns CDR1 ENHRY and CDR2 SYGVKD. With 4 bases removed from V and 1 base from J, the gap between germline ends came to 10 bases. Here the CDR3 DNA reads TGTGCCATCAGTGCCCTTGAAACGAACACTGAAGCTTTCTTT. Translating gives CAISALETNTEAFF.